The sequence of this T cell receptor (beta chain) was determined in a study of shared clonotypes between healthy human individuals. Data came from immunoSEQ multiplex PCR; TCRdb stores just in-frame clones and leaves some out. The table records 2 million to 2.5 million clones, over 90% of them present only once. This CDR3 is built from 15 residues. V was pared by 4 bases and J by 2 bases, with 12 bases between. Germline V gene lookup returns CDR1 LGHNA and CDR2 YSLEER. V usage is TRBV4-3 and J usage is TRBJ2-1; D is unclear. The sequence was obtained from a man aged 18 to 30 in good health. Some clones in this sample may be carry-over from other donors' samples. The source material was naive CD4+ T cells from PBMCs. Subset indicated: CD45RA+ positively selected. The CDR3: CASSLLMSAYNEQFF. The CDR3 DNA reads as TGCGCCAGCAGCCTCCTCATGTCCGCCTACAATGAGCAGTTCTTC.